This T cell receptor beta chain was recovered during a study of control samples from healthy donors and cancer patients. Germline V lookup: CDR1 MDHEN, CDR2 SYDVKM. V shed 2 bases and J shed 7 bases, with 3 bases lying between them. The length of the CDR3 is 11 residues. Repertoires were generated with immunoSEQ multiplex PCR, while TCRdb's copy carries only in-frame clones and drops some. The data hold roughly 150,000 clones, with about 90% observed a single time. The sequenced material came from blood. This clonotype was obtained from a young man in good health. V usage is TRBV28 and J usage is TRBJ2-1; no firm D call. In nucleotides, the CDR3 is TGTGCCAGCAGTTTAGTGAATGAGCAGTTCTTC. It specifies CASSLVNEQFF.